The entry that follows covers one TCR beta chain sequence. The record originates from a study of sequential checkpoint blockade in melanoma. Study-wide background: Each arm's sequence ended with maintenance nivolumab.

Repertoires were generated with immunoSEQ multiplex PCR, while TCRdb's copy carries only in-frame clones and drops some. The sample lists about 30,000 clones; around nine tenths were seen once. This CDR3 is 16 amino acids long. Germline V lookup: CDR1 SGHRS, CDR2 YFSETQ. V shed 4 bases and J 5 bases; nucleotides not matched to a gene: 11. Sample treatment: randomized to nivolumab then ipilimumab (arm A) or the reverse (arm B). This sample comprised CD8+ T cells sorted from blood (inferred from file names), obtained from a patient given nivolumab and ipilimumab in sequence. The chain employs TRBV5-1 and TRBJ2-5; 10 nucleotides align to TRBD2. This sequence was found in a human donor with melanoma. The CDR3 region has the DNA TGCGCCAGCAGCCTGACAGGACTAGCGGCTAGGGAGACCCAGTACTTC. As protein: CASSLTGLAARETQYF.